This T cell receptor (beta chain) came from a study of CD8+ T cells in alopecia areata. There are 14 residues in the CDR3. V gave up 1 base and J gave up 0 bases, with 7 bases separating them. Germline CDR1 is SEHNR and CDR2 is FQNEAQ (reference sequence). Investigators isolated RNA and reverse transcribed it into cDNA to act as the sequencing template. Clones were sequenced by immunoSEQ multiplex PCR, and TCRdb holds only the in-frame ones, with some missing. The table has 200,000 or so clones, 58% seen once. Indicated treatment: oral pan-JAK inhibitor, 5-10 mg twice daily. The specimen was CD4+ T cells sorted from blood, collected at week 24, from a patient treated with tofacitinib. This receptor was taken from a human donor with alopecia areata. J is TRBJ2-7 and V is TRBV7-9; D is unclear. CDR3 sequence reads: CASSLEQSSYEQYF. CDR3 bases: TGTGCCAGCAGCTTAGAACAGAGCTCCTACGAGCAGTACTTC.